The 22 T cell receptor beta chains in this list originate from one sample, sequenced in a study of blood T cell repertoires in COVID-19. Clones were sequenced by immunoSEQ multiplex PCR, and TCRdb holds only the in-frame ones, with some missing. Of some 210,000 clones in the sample, about 86% were seen once. Sequenced input: PBMCs or T cells enriched from blood (not recorded which). Receptors originate from a woman aged 45-65 years with acute COVID-19.

This sequence joins TRBV14 and TRBJ2-3; D perhaps matches TRBD1 (6 bases). From germline, CDR1 is SGHDN and CDR2 FVKESK. Trimming pared 7 bases from V and 2 bases from J, leaving 19 bases between. The length of the CDR3 is 16 residues. CDR3 coding DNA: TGTGCCAGCACATACGAAAGGGGGATTAACACAGATACGCAGTATTTT. This translates into CASTYERGINTDTQYF.

A single count supports this clone. This chain uses TRBV4-1 with TRBJ1-5, with 7 bases matching TRBD1. V was pared by 1 base and J by 7 bases, with 4 bases of the junction left unmatched. CDR1 is MGHRA, CDR2 YSYEKL, per germline. The CDR3 extends over 14 amino acids. This CDR3 is CASSQGQQGQPQHF. The CDR3 coding sequence is TGCGCCAGCAGCCAAGGTCAACAGGGGCAGCCCCAGCATTTT.

This clone was seen just once. J is TRBJ1-6 and V is TRBV19; D call uncertain. Looked up from germline, CDR1 is LNHDA and CDR2 is SQIVND (reference sequence). Trimming shortened V by 5 bases and J by 0 bases, and 8 bases separated the two germline ends. This CDR3 region has 15 residues. As DNA, the CDR3 is TGTGCCAGTAGTCCTGGGAGCTCCTATAATTCACCCCTCCACTTT. This codes for CASSPGSSYNSPLHF.

The chain carries TRBV10-3 and TRBJ1-4, with 9 bases that match TRBD1. The length of the CDR3 is 13 residues. CDR1 is ENHRY, CDR2 SYGVKD, per germline. The V segment lost 10 bases and the J segment 7 bases; nucleotides outside the gene matches: 7. In nucleotides, the CDR3 is TGTGCCAACTCACAGGGGGCAGGTGAAAAACTGTTTTTT. Its protein product is CANSQGAGEKLFF.

The V and J genes are TRBV3-1 (or the pseudogene TRBV3-2) and TRBJ1-1; TRBD1 is a possible D gene (6 bases). Germline CDR1 LGHDT, CDR2 YNNKEL (reference sequence). V lost 4 bases and J lost 2, with 17 bases in between. The CDR3 consists of 16 residues. CDR3 protein: CASSLHSGTYNTEAFF. CDR3 nucleotide sequence: TGTGCCAGCAGCCTTCATTCCGGGACATATAACACTGAAGCTTTCTTT.

In the case of this clone: The sample has other DNA sequences that encode this CDR3 too. The chain couples TRBV18 to TRBJ1-1, with 7 positions matching TRBD1. The V gene end was trimmed by 1 base and the J gene end by 1 base; junction bases not matched to a gene: 3. The CDR3 has 15 amino acids. CDR1 and CDR2 from the germline V gene are KGHSH and LQKENI. CDR3 in DNA: TGTGCCAGCTCACCACGTACAGGGGAGAACACTGAAGCTTTCTTT. As protein: CASSPRTGENTEAFF.

CDR3 coding DNA: TGTGCCAGCAGTTACGCTAGCGGGGGACAAGAGACCCAGTACTTC. Translation gives CASSYASGGQETQYF. The chain links TRBV6-2 or TRBV6-3 to TRBJ2-5; TRBD2 agrees at 10 bases. The CDR3 runs 15 residues. Germline CDR1 and CDR2: MNHEY and SVGEGT. Germline trimming cut 2 bases from V and 2 bases from J; bases unmatched to any gene: 2.

The chain couples TRBV29-1 to TRBJ2-3; TRBD2 matches at 10 bases. Trimming at V came to 6 bases and at J to 0 bases, leaving 9 bases not matched to a gene. CDR1 is SQVTM, CDR2 ANQGSEA, per germline. The CDR3 length is 16 residues. The CDR3 region has the DNA TGCAGCGTGGCGGCCTTAGCGGGAGGAAGCACAGATACGCAGTATTTT. The encoded protein is CSVAALAGGSTDTQYF.

This rearrangement joins TRBV27 to TRBJ1-6; 9 bases line up with TRBD1. V dropped 2 bases and J dropped 7; count of bases not matched to a gene: 3. The CDR3 runs to 15 residues. Looked up from germline, CDR1 is MNHEY and CDR2 is SMNVEV (reference sequence). CDR3 bases: TGTGCCAGCAGTTTAGTGGGGACAGGGAATTCACCCCTCCACTTT. Amino acid sequence: CASSLVGTGNSPLHF.

The chain links TRBV20-1 to TRBJ1-4; a possible D gene is TRBD1 (5 bases). Germline V lookup: CDR1 DFQATT, CDR2 SNEGSKA (reference sequence). This CDR3 is built from 13 residues. The ends were cut back, 3 bases at V and 9 bases at J, with 14 bases in the middle. CDR3 protein: CSASWGREKKLFF. DNA for the CDR3: TGCAGTGCTAGTTGGGGCCGTGAGAAAAAACTGTTTTTT.

The rearrangement links TRBV28 to TRBJ2-7, with D possibly being TRBD1 (5 bases). Germline CDR1 MDHEN, CDR2 SYDVKM. V was shortened by 5 bases and J by 4 bases, with 15 bases between the two germline ends. CDR3 length: 14 amino acids. Written as DNA, the CDR3 is TGTGCCAGCAGTAACAGGATCCCCCCATACGAGCAGTACTTC. It encodes CASSNRIPPYEQYF.

This chain connects TRBV5-1 to TRBJ1-4, with TRBD1 identical over 10 bases. Germline CDR1 is SGHRS and CDR2 is YFSETQ. V shed 2 bases and J 7 bases; nucleotides not matched to a gene: 11. The CDR3 contains 17 residues. CDR3 sequence: CASSLGTGAAGVEKLFF. CDR3 nucleotides: TGCGCCAGCAGCTTAGGGACAGGGGCGGCTGGAGTTGAAAAACTGTTTTTT.

This rearrangement joins TRBV28 to TRBJ2-3; 9 bases are shared with TRBD2. This CDR3 has 17 residues. Germline values: CDR1 MDHEN, CDR2 SYDVKM. J gave up 0 bases and V 7 bases, and 11 bases lay outside the gene matches. Here the CDR3 reads CASIRRGGLISTDTQYF. In DNA, the CDR3 is TGTGCCAGCATCCGGCGGGGGGGATTAATTAGCACAGATACGCAGTATTTT.

This clone turned up a few times. The chain links TRBV5-1 to TRBJ2-1; D ambiguous. The ends were cut back, 7 bases at V and 2 bases at J, with 10 bases in the middle. Germline CDR1 SGHRS, CDR2 YFSETQ. There are 13 residues in the CDR3. This CDR3 reads CASETNAYNEQFF. Written as DNA, the CDR3 is TGCGCCAGCGAGACAAACGCCTACAATGAGCAGTTCTTC.

The rearrangement joins TRBV11-2 to TRBJ2-7, with 12 bases that match TRBD2. V trimming: 1 base; J trimming: 3 bases; junction bases outside the gene matches: 1. Germline V gene lookup returns CDR1 SGHAT and CDR2 FQNNGV. This CDR3 comprises 15 residues. CDR3 DNA: TGTGCCAGCAGCTTAGCGACTAGCGGGAGCTACGAGCAGTACTTC. Encoded protein: CASSLATSGSYEQYF.

The chain is built from TRBV18 and TRBJ2-3, with D perhaps matching TRBD2 (5 bases). V shed 5 bases and J shed 1 base, with 7 bases lying between them. Germline values: CDR1 KGHSH, CDR2 LQKENI. This CDR3 spans 13 amino acids. The CDR3 here is CASSSGGTDTQYF. The DNA for the CDR3 is TGTGCCAGCTCATCCGGGGGCACAGATACGCAGTATTTT.

The CDR3 sequence: CASSLAAGTGRRSTNSPLHF. The CDR3, as DNA: TGTGCCAGCAGCTTGGCCGCCGGGACAGGTCGCCGGAGCACGAATTCACCCCTCCACTTT. The rearrangement links TRBV5-5 to TRBJ1-6; TRBD1 agrees at 8 bases. Germline loops: CDR1 SGHKS, CDR2 YYEKEE (reference sequence). V shed 0 bases, J shed 7 bases, and the junction held 18 bases outside the gene matches. The length of the CDR3 is 20 residues.

The rearrangement links TRBV15 to TRBJ1-5, with D hard to call. The CDR3 extends over 13 amino acids. Germline V gene data show CDR1 as LNHNV and CDR2 as YYDKDF (reference sequence). V was shortened by 0 bases and J by 6 bases, with 6 bases between the two germline ends. CDR3 amino acids: CATSRDLSQPQHF. CDR3 DNA sequence: TGTGCCACCAGCAGAGATCTCAGTCAGCCCCAGCATTTT.

The rearrangement joins TRBV24-1 to TRBJ2-1; 12 nucleotides line up with TRBD1. Per germline, CDR1 KGHDR and CDR2 SFDVKD. The CDR3 runs to 16 residues. V lost 3 bases and J lost 7; bases outside the gene matches: 6. CDR3 sequence (DNA): TGTGCCACCAGTGATCAGGGACAGGGGGCGGGTAATGAGCAGTTCTTC. Translating gives CATSDQGQGAGNEQFF.

This CDR3 is CASSPSGGTGGLYEQYF. The CDR3 coding sequence is TGTGCCAGCAGCCCGAGCGGGGGGACAGGGGGATTGTACGAGCAGTACTTC. The genes are TRBV7-8 and TRBJ2-7; 11 nucleotides agree with TRBD1. V lost 5 bases and J lost 4; bases outside the gene matches: 13. In germline, CDR1 is SGHVS, CDR2 FQNEAQ. The CDR3 has 17 amino acids.

The table lists this clone with a count of one. The gene calls are TRBV18 and TRBJ2-1; TRBD2 matches 9 bases. V gave up 5 bases and J gave up 9 bases; unmatched junction bases: 14. The CDR3 is 16 amino acids. Germline V gene sequence: CDR1 KGHSH, CDR2 LQKENI. The CDR3 sequence is CASSSRFGLALSEQFF. CDR3 nucleotide sequence: TGTGCCAGCTCATCCCGGTTTGGACTAGCGTTGTCTGAGCAGTTCTTC.

The chain combines TRBV7-2 with TRBJ2-3, with 10 bases fitting TRBD2. From germline, CDR1 is SGHTA and CDR2 FQGNSA. J gave up 4 bases and V 5 bases, and 6 bases lay outside the gene matches. The CDR3 consists of 15 residues. The CDR3 spells CASSNLLAGADTQYF. The CDR3 nucleotides read TGTGCCAGCAGCAACCTTCTAGCGGGAGCAGATACGCAGTATTTT.